What follows are 5 T cell receptor beta chains derived from one specimen sequenced in a study of spatial heterogeneity in lung cancer. Study outcomes and limitations: Higher tumor mutation counts went along with higher counts of expanded intratumoral alpha and beta TCRs.

Time point of the sample: sample taken at primary tumor resection. No antigens are known for them. TCRdb independently ran MiXCR on the 5' RACE reads; one entry per CDR3 protein. In the table there are about 20,000 distinct CDR3 sequences, under 3.5% of which are singletons. Sequenced here: lung tumor tissue, sampled at surgery. The receptors shown here come from a male donor with early-stage non-small cell lung cancer.

There are many counts of this clonotype. CDR3 protein: CASSLIWTSGGATDTQYF. The CDR3 DNA reads TGTGCCAGCAGCCTTATTTGGACTAGCGGCGGGGCCACAGATACGCAGTATTTT. The genes are TRBV4-2 and TRBJ2-3; TRBD2 agrees at 10 bases. This CDR3 contains 18 residues. V trimming: 4 bases; J trimming: 2 bases; junction bases outside the gene matches: 12. The germline CDR1 and CDR2 sequences are LGHNA and YNFKEQ.

This clonotype has at least ten counts. The V and J genes are TRBV5-1 and TRBJ2-7; the D gene is possibly TRBD1 (6 bases). Trimming cost V 3 bases and J 2 bases, with 18 bases left between them. CDR3 size: 16 residues. The germline CDR1 and CDR2 sequences are SGHRS and YFSETQ. DNA of the CDR3: TGCGCCAGCAGCTCAACAGGGTCGAGCCTCACCTACGAGCAGTACTTC. As protein: CASSSTGSSLTYEQYF.

This clonotype was counted ten times or more. This sequence joins TRBV7-9 and TRBJ2-3; no firm D call. V was trimmed by 3 bases and J by 5 bases, leaving 15 bases between them. CDR1 is SEHNR, CDR2 FQNEAQ, per germline (reference sequence). This CDR3 contains 15 residues. The chain's CDR3 is CASSFLWGSGDTQYF. As DNA, the CDR3 is TGTGCCAGCAGCTTTTTGTGGGGATCGGGAGATACGCAGTATTTT.

At least ten counts were recorded for this clonotype. The CDR3 bases are TGTGCCAGCAGCAAAGGGGCAGGAACCTACGAGCAGTACTTC. Translation gives CASSKGAGTYEQYF. V gene TRBV9 combines with J gene TRBJ2-7; weak D call: TRBD1 (5 bases). Germline CDR1 and CDR2: SGDLS and YYNGEE. The CDR3 is made up of 14 amino acids. Trimming removed 4 bases from V and 2 bases from J, with 13 bases in between.

This clonotype was recorded many times. V is TRBV2 and J is TRBJ1-4; D is perhaps TRBD1 (5 bases). Per germline, CDR1 SNHLY and CDR2 FYNNEI. CDR3 length: 13 amino acids. V lost 4 bases to trimming and J lost 13 bases, with 16 bases between them. CDR3 sequence reads: CASSGGPGGGLFF. Here the CDR3 DNA reads TGTGCCAGCAGTGGCGGGCCCGGCGGGGGACTGTTTTTT.